This T cell receptor beta chain came from a study of cytomegalovirus exposure and HLA in healthy donors. Study-wide background: From HLA-typed donors, an early data release held around 80 million unique TCRs. Study results and caveats: A link between a missense DCLRE1C variant and TCR beta V- and J-gene trimming emerged from a later analysis. A later analysis by the authors found several of the most significant clusters apparently linked to common viral pathogens.

The PCR employed 60 Vbeta primers together with 13 Jbeta primers. This table comes from immunoSEQ multiplex PCR, and its TCRdb copy is limited to in-frame clones, with some not included. The sample yields about 110,000 clones, just under 75% seen once. This CDR3 is 15 amino acids long. V dropped 9 bases and J dropped 7 bases, with 22 bases sitting between them. Germline assignment: CDR1 LNHDA and CDR2 SQIVND (reference sequence). In the case of this clone: Its specificity is unknown.

The chain employs TRBV19 and TRBJ1-5; maybe TRBD1 (6 bases). The clonotype comes from a man in his fifties or sixties in good health and CMV-seropositive. The sample consisted of PBMCs. CDR3 DNA sequence: TGTGCCAGCCTCATGAGGGGGGGGGCAGGACAGCCCCAGCATTTT. It is translated as CASLMRGGAGQPQHF.